Following are 20 T cell receptor beta chains from one sample sequenced in a study of T-cell memory formation after mild COVID-19. Using its own MiXCR run on the 5' RACE reads, TCRdb lists one record per CDR3 protein. Here the sample spans a few hundred thousand distinct CDR3 sequences, 15% to 20% being singletons. Sequencing used PBMCs or a T cell subset sorted from them (not recorded which). Source of these receptors: a man between 18 and 29 years old who had mild COVID-19 (a few samples of this study predate the infection). Cell type and time point are not known.

This clonotype appeared many times. This rearrangement joins TRBV20-1 to TRBJ2-5, with 10 positions matching TRBD1. The CDR3 spans 14 residues. CDR1 and CDR2 from the germline V gene are DFQATT and SNEGSKA (reference sequence). The trim removed 7 bases at V and 5 bases at J, leaving 10 bases unmatched. CDR3 residues: CSVTRQGARETQYF. The CDR3 nucleotides read TGCAGTGTTACCCGACAGGGGGCGAGGGAGACCCAGTACTTC.

The rearrangement joins TRBV6-2 or TRBV6-3 to TRBJ1-1, with 8 bases identical to TRBD1. This CDR3 is 15 amino acids long. J was trimmed by 0 bases and V by 5 bases; bases with no gene match: 5. Germline V gene data show CDR1 as MNHEY and CDR2 as SVGEGT. CDR3 bases: TGTGCCAGCAGTGAGCTGACAGGGGTGAACACTGAAGCTTTCTTT. Translating it yields CASSELTGVNTEAFF.

J is TRBJ2-3 and V is TRBV4-2, with D uncertain. Between the trimmed V and J ends, which lost 1 base and 4 bases, there was a span of 9 bases. CDR1 is LGHNA and CDR2 is YNFKEQ in the germline V gene. This CDR3 region has 14 residues. CDR3 nucleotides: TGTGCCAGCAGCCAAGTTACGGCCGCAGATACGCAGTATTTT. Encoded protein: CASSQVTAADTQYF.

This clonotype appeared many times. The chain carries TRBV29-1 and TRBJ1-2; D not certain. V gave up 3 bases and J gave up 0 bases, with 11 bases separating them. The CDR3 runs 14 residues. Germline-derived CDR1 and CDR2 are SQVTM and ANQGSEA. Here the CDR3 DNA reads TGCAGCGTTGATTTGGCTAGTACTAACTATGGCTACACCTTC. It yields the protein CSVDLASTNYGYTF.

This clonotype appeared a few times. The rearrangement uses TRBV5-1 and TRBJ2-3; 8 bases align to TRBD1. Germline V CDR1 and CDR2: SGHRS, YFSETQ. This CDR3 is 14 amino acids long. J lost 4 bases, V lost 7 bases, and 8 bases had no gene match. CDR3 residues: CASRGYRGADTQYF. CDR3 DNA sequence: TGCGCCAGCCGCGGTTACAGGGGGGCAGATACGCAGTATTTT.

This clonotype was counted at least ten times. The genes are TRBV5-1 and TRBJ1-1; perhaps TRBD1 as D (5 bases). CDR3 length: 14 amino acids. CDR1 and CDR2 from the germline V gene are SGHRS and YFSETQ. The ends were cut back, 3 bases at V and 1 base at J, with 10 bases in the middle. The CDR3 is CASSWDGENTEAFF. The CDR3 nucleotides are TGCGCCAGCAGCTGGGACGGAGAGAACACTGAAGCTTTCTTT.

The chain employs TRBV12-3 or TRBV12-4 and TRBJ1-5; the D is unclear. Trimming pared 4 bases from V and 6 bases from J, leaving 13 bases between. The CDR3 extends over 14 amino acids. The CDR3 loop is CASSSEIGGQPQHF. The CDR3 DNA sequence: TGTGCCAGCAGTTCAGAAATTGGAGGTCAGCCCCAGCATTTT.

The chain recombines TRBV5-1 with TRBJ2-6; tentatively, D is TRBD2 (5 bases). Germline V lookup: CDR1 SGHRS, CDR2 YFSETQ. V lost 7 bases and J lost 3, with 20 bases in between. This CDR3 is 17 amino acids long. CDR3 nucleotides: TGCGCCAGCGATCTGGAGGCAGGTCCCTTTGGGGCCAACGTCCTGACTTTC. Translated: CASDLEAGPFGANVLTF.

This rearrangement joins TRBV2 to TRBJ1-1; no clear D. Germline CDR1 reads SNHLY; CDR2 reads FYNNEI. The ends were cut back, 2 bases at V and 2 bases at J, with 12 bases in the middle. The CDR3 totals 15 residues. In DNA form, the CDR3 reads TGTGCCAGCAGTGAACAAAGGACCGTAAACACTGAAGCTTTCTTT. As protein: CASSEQRTVNTEAFF.

The chain uses TRBV7-2 and TRBJ2-3; D unclear. Germline CDR1 and CDR2: SGHTA and FQGNSA. The V end lost 4 bases, the J end lost 5 bases, and 10 bases lay between the germline ends. This CDR3 region has 13 residues. The CDR3 spells CASSSWVEDTQYF. CDR3 nucleotide sequence: TGTGCCAGCAGCTCCTGGGTGGAAGATACGCAGTATTTT. The full variable domain, its missing parts supplied by reference TRBV7-2 and TRBJ2-3, is GAGVSQSPSNKVTEKGKDVELRCDPISGHTALYWYRQSLGQGLEFLIYFQGNSAPDKSGLPSDRFSAERTGGSVSTLTIQRTQQEDSAVYLCASSSWVEDTQYFGPGTRLTVL.

The chain links TRBV27 to TRBJ1-2; D possibly corresponds to TRBD1 (5 bases). Germline-derived CDR1 and CDR2 are MNHEY and SMNVEV (reference sequence). The V gene lost 5 bases and the J gene lost 3 bases, with 16 bases spanning the gap. The CDR3 covers 15 residues. CDR3 nucleotide sequence: TGTGCCAGCAGTCCTTGGTTGGGACGGTACTATGGCTACACCTTC. Protein sequence: CASSPWLGRYYGYTF.

This clonotype was seen only a few times. This chain links TRBV7-9 with TRBJ2-5; D is uncertain. CDR3 length equals 12 residues. Germline V CDR1 and CDR2: SEHNR, FQNEAQ (reference sequence). Deletions cut 2 bases from V and 7 bases from J, with 8 bases between. The CDR3 DNA sequence: TGTGCCAGCAGCTTACGGCCCGGGACCCAGTACTTC. Translated: CASSLRPGTQYF.

The chain is built from TRBV5-4 and TRBJ2-3; no clear D. CDR1 and CDR2 (germline): SGHNT, YYREEE (reference sequence). The CDR3 extends over 13 amino acids. V dropped 0 bases and J dropped 4 bases, with 6 bases sitting between them. CDR3 DNA: TGTGCCAGCAGCTTGGAAGAGGCAGATACGCAGTATTTT. Translated, it gives CASSLEEADTQYF.

In this sample, this clonotype turned up a few times. This chain links TRBV7-6 with TRBJ2-7; D possibly uses TRBD1 or TRBD2 (5 bases each). This CDR3 spans 14 amino acids. V gave up 6 bases and J gave up 6 bases, with 18 bases separating them. CDR1 and CDR2 (germline): SGHVS, FNYEAQ. CDR3 residues: CASSLGGLRGEQYF. Written as DNA, the CDR3 is TGTGCCAGCAGTCTAGGAGGCTTAAGGGGCGAGCAGTACTTC.

This clonotype was observed a handful of times. The V and J genes are TRBV6-6 and TRBJ1-5; 7 bases are shared with TRBD1. This CDR3 has 13 residues. Trimming took 2 bases from V and 5 from J; bases not matched to a gene: 0. The germline CDR1 and CDR2 sequences are MNHNY and SVGAGI (reference sequence). CDR3: CASSYDRDQPQHF. The CDR3, as DNA: TGTGCCAGCAGTTACGACAGGGATCAGCCCCAGCATTTT.

The chain combines TRBV30 with TRBJ1-5; 10 bases agree with TRBD1. The CDR3 sequence is 12 residues long. The germline V gene encodes CDR1 GTSNPN and CDR2 SVGIG (reference sequence). The J segment lost 6 bases and the V segment lost 5 bases, leaving 1 base of the junction unmatched. This chain's CDR3 is CAWGQGVQPQHF. CDR3 nucleotide sequence: TGTGCCTGGGGACAGGGGGTTCAGCCCCAGCATTTT.

The rearrangement joins TRBV5-1 to TRBJ1-2; D is uncertain. CDR1 and CDR2 (germline): SGHRS, YFSETQ. The CDR3 has 14 residues. V dropped 6 bases and J dropped 5 bases, with 17 bases sitting between them. CDR3 coding DNA: TGCGCCAGCAAAGACGCGGGCGCCCGATATGGCTACACCTTC. The encoded protein is CASKDAGARYGYTF. The complete variable domain, with remaining parts taken from reference TRBV5-1 and TRBJ1-2, reads KAGVTQTPRYLIKTRGQQVTLSCSPISGHRSVSWYQQTPGQGLQFLFEYFSETQRNKGNFPGRFSGRQFSNSRSEMNVSTLELGDSALYLCASKDAGARYGYTFGSGTRLTVV.

This clonotype turned up a few times. The V gene is TRBV12-3 or TRBV12-4, the J gene TRBJ2-7, with D perhaps being TRBD1 or TRBD2 (5 bases each). The CDR3 covers 13 residues. Trimming left V 3 bases short and J 7 bases short, with 13 bases between. The CDR3: CASSLGLAGEQYF. The CDR3 region has the DNA TGTGCCAGCAGTTTGGGGCTAGCTGGGGAGCAGTACTTC.

The chain couples TRBV20-1 to TRBJ2-5; TRBD1 matches 7 bases. CDR3 length equals 15 residues. CDR1 and CDR2 from the germline V gene are DFQATT and SNEGSKA (reference sequence). V lost 1 base to trimming and J lost 0 bases; unmatched junction nucleotides: 5. CDR3 sequence: CSARAPGQHQETQYF. CDR3 bases: TGCAGTGCTAGAGCCCCGGGACAGCACCAAGAGACCCAGTACTTC.

The chain couples TRBV7-2 to TRBJ2-2, with D possibly matching TRBD2 (6 bases). V was clipped by 5 bases and J by 0 bases, with 10 bases between them. This CDR3 region has 15 residues. Germline CDR1 is SGHTA and CDR2 is FQGNSA. The CDR3: CASSPPGANTGELFF. In DNA, the CDR3 is TGTGCCAGCAGCCCGCCGGGGGCGAACACCGGGGAGCTGTTTTTT.